The 12 T cell receptor beta chains below were found in one sample sequenced in a study of T cells in Graves' hyperthyroidism and ophthalmopathy. What was amplified from RNA transcripts were TCR beta CDR3 regions. In the first-round RT-PCR of the TCR CDR3, the HTBI primer set was used. Each CDR3 protein gets one entry after TCRdb re-called the multiplex PCR reads with MiXCR. Seen here are approximately 270,000 distinct CDR3 sequences, less than 15% observed once, and the top ten hold 13%. Sequencing was performed on blood. Receptors originate from a woman between 40 and 55 years old with Graves' hyperthyroidism that later progressed to Graves' ophthalmopathy.

A note on this clonotype: A read error may be the cause here, since a much bigger clone is one base away. The V call is TRBV6-5, the J call TRBJ1-1; D is perhaps TRBD1 (6 bases). CDR3 length: 14 amino acids. CDR1 is MNHEY, CDR2 SVGAGI, per germline. V gave up 0 bases and J gave up 6 bases, with 11 bases separating them. As DNA, the CDR3 is TGTGCCAGCAGTTACTCCCGACAGGCATCTGAAGCTTTCTTT. Its protein is CASSYSRQASEAFF.

The sample holds many counts of this clonotype. The rearrangement uses TRBV20-1 and TRBJ1-6; D is unclear. The CDR3 is 13 amino acids. V was clipped by 3 bases and J by 6 bases, with 9 bases between them. From germline, CDR1 is DFQATT and CDR2 SNEGSKA (reference sequence). The CDR3 DNA reads TGCAGTGCTAGGGGCGAAATTAATTCACCCCTCCACTTT. Protein product: CSARGEINSPLHF.

This clonotype has at least ten counts. The chain's CDR3 is CASSYSPWNEQFF. CDR3 nucleotide sequence: TGTGCCAGCAGTTACTCCCCCTGGAATGAGCAGTTCTTC. V and J are TRBV6-5 and TRBJ2-1; D is unclear. Germline V gives CDR1 MNHEY, CDR2 SVGAGI. The CDR3 extends over 13 amino acids. Trimming removed 0 bases from V and 7 bases from J, with 7 bases in between.

The chain couples TRBV11-2 to TRBJ2-1, with 8 bases lining up with TRBD2. Germline CDR1 SGHAT, CDR2 FQNNGV. Trimming cost V 1 base and J 8 bases; bases outside gene matches: 13. The CDR3 is 17 amino acids. The chain's CDR3 is CASSLAGSGTVRDEQFF. CDR3 nucleotides: TGTGCCAGCAGCTTAGCCGGTAGCGGGACGGTCCGCGATGAGCAGTTCTTC. Based on the CDR3 plus reference TRBV11-2 and TRBJ2-1, the full variable domain is EAGVAQSPRYKIIEKRQSVAFWCNPISGHATLYWYQQILGQGPKLLIQFQNNGVVDDSQLPKDRFSAERLKGVDSTLKIQPAKLEDSAVYLCASSLAGSGTVRDEQFFGPGTRLTVL.

This clonotype was recorded many times. The chain joins TRBV11-2 to TRBJ2-2; the D gene could be TRBD1 or TRBD2 (5 bases each). The CDR3 is made up of 16 amino acids. Deletions cut 5 bases from V and 2 bases from J, with 15 bases between. The germline gives CDR1 SGHAT, CDR2 FQNNGV. CDR3 coding DNA: TGTGCCAGCAGCCAAACCGGGGCCAAAAACACCGGGGAGCTGTTTTTT. As protein: CASSQTGAKNTGELFF.

This clonotype showed up many times. The rearrangement joins TRBV6-1 to TRBJ1-1; possible D gene TRBD1, 5 bases. The CDR3 has 16 amino acids. The V gene lost 3 bases and the J gene lost 10 bases, with 24 bases spanning the gap. Looked up from germline, CDR1 is MNHNS and CDR2 is SASEGT. The CDR3 sequence: CASSEGPLVGAGRAFF. CDR3 nucleotides: TGTGCCAGCAGTGAGGGACCTCTGGTTGGGGCAGGTAGAGCTTTCTTT.

The sample holds many counts of this clonotype. The chain links TRBV28 to TRBJ1-5; 9 bases agree with TRBD1. Trimming removed 6 bases from V and 7 bases from J; junction bases left unmatched: 10. Germline CDR1 reads MDHEN; CDR2 reads SYDVKM. The CDR3 loop spans 15 amino acids. CDR3 loop: CASSNGTGRWQPQHF. CDR3 nucleotides: TGTGCCAGCAGCAACGGGACAGGGAGATGGCAGCCCCAGCATTTT.

In its sample, this clonotype was seen many times. The gene calls are TRBV14 and TRBJ1-6; the D gene is possibly TRBD1 (5 bases). The germline gives CDR1 SGHDN, CDR2 FVKESK. V lost 2 bases, J lost 10 bases, and 15 bases lay in between. The CDR3 is 15 residues long. The CDR3 nucleotides are TGTGCCAGCAGCCAATCGGTAGGGGCGAGATCACCCCTCCACTTT. Its protein product is CASSQSVGARSPLHF.

This clonotype was seen a few times. The gene calls are TRBV2 and TRBJ1-5; TRBD1 aligns across 9 bases. The CDR3 is 14 amino acids. The germline gives CDR1 SNHLY, CDR2 FYNNEI. V dropped 7 bases and J dropped 5; count of bases not matched to a gene: 6. The CDR3: CASKRRQGDQPQHF. The DNA of the CDR3 is TGTGCCAGCAAGCGGAGACAGGGGGATCAGCCCCAGCATTTT. Filled out from reference TRBV2 and TRBJ1-5, the complete variable domain reads EPEVTQTPSHQVTQMGQEVILRCVPISNHLYFYWYRQILGQKVEFLVSFYNNEISEKSEIFDDQFSVERPDGSNFTLKIRSTKLEDSAMYFCASKRRQGDQPQHFGDGTRLSIL.

The V call is TRBV11-3, the J call TRBJ1-6, with 7 bases aligning to TRBD1. Trimming removed 5 bases from V and 9 bases from J; junction bases left unmatched: 19. The germline V gene encodes CDR1 SGHNT and CDR2 YENEEA. The CDR3 spans 18 residues. CDR3 DNA: TGTGCCAGCAGCCCTAGTCGCCGACAGGGTTCATCGGGTTCACCCCTCCACTTT. It specifies CASSPSRRQGSSGSPLHF.

The rearrangement joins TRBV20-1 to TRBJ1-5; D is uncertain. CDR1 DFQATT and CDR2 SNEGSKA come from the germline V gene (reference sequence). Trimming took off 0 bases at V and 6 bases at J, with 18 bases between the two ends. The CDR3 has 16 residues. In DNA, the CDR3 is TGCAGTGCTAGAGATCTCGGAGGCCTTCGGGGTCAGCCCCAGCATTTT. Protein sequence: CSARDLGGLRGQPQHF.

This clonotype was found many times. The rearrangement links TRBV20-1 to TRBJ2-7, with D maybe TRBD1 (5 bases). V lost 5 bases to trimming and J lost 0 bases, with 20 bases between them. CDR1 DFQATT and CDR2 SNEGSKA come from the germline V gene (reference sequence). The CDR3 length is 16 residues. The CDR3 region is CSAQYKGAVSSYEQYF. Here the CDR3 DNA reads TGCAGTGCTCAGTATAAAGGGGCGGTGAGCTCCTACGAGCAGTACTTC.